This T cell receptor (beta chain) was captured by sequencing in a study of blood T cells in healthy people across ages (dated by TCRdb to between 2014 and 2017). About the investigation overall: In model experiments, template switching captured roughly one uniquely barcoded TCR beta cDNA molecule for every two T cells. To track age-related changes in TCR beta repertoire diversity, the study relied on deep sequencing normalized with unique cDNA molecular identifiers. The donors were divided into four age groups: young (average approximately 17 years), middle-aged (under 40), aged (under 70) and long-lived (82). For two donors (one aged 18 to 29 and one aged 80 or older), the study analyzed two additional independent replicas of 1 million unique cDNA reads from the same blood draw.

Study-wide findings and limitations: Because profiling used bulk unsorted PBMCs, naive and antigen-experienced compartments could not be compared conclusively. As age increased, observed TCR beta diversity per million T cells dropped in a roughly linear way, and a significant reduction was already evident by age around 41. The CMV infection status of donors was not known, potentially confounding age-related changes in expanded clonotypes. The long-lived group showed more naive CD4+ T cells, fewer expanded clones and increased TCR diversity than the aged group, suggesting age selection. The percentage of naive T cells measured by flow cytometry correlated strongly with observed TCR beta diversity. Estimates of total diversity from one million sequenced T cells were regarded as lower bounds and underestimates.

The approximately 41 donors, aged about 6 to 100 years, were systemically healthy Caucasian individuals from Russia. Each donor gave approximately 9.3 milliliters of peripheral blood, collected into EDTA-treated Vacutainer tubes. Ficoll-Paque density-gradient centrifugation was used to isolate PBMCs, with at least 6 million per sample. Trizol reagent was used to extract total RNA from PBMCs, with at least 6 micrograms per sample. The percentages of naive CD45RAhigh/CD27high T cells were determined by flow cytometry on a PBMC aliquot from every donor. Library preparation used 5' RACE. The listed sequencing device is Illumina HiSeq 2500. A second 7 to 11 cycle PCR used a sample-barcoded 5' primer and a J-beta primer mix. Each TCR beta cDNA molecule received a unique molecular identifier from a template-switch 5' adaptor carrying 12 random nucleotides. Each sample yielded at least 2.5 million CDR3-containing paired-end reads. First-strand cDNA synthesis was performed from all RNA using the Mint cDNA synthesis kit, with priming by a TRBC-specific oligonucleotide. Following uracil-DNA glycosylase treatment, a first 18-cycle PCR with universal primers M1SS and BC2_uni_R was performed on all cDNA. On the authors' methods: Each sample was normalized by randomly selecting 1 million high-quality reads, each carrying a distinct molecular identifier. Reads with shared molecular identifiers were discarded instead of being binned into consensus sequences. MiTCR, with a Q25 quality threshold and the strictest error-elimination algorithm, was used for CDR3 identification, clonotype clustering and error correction. A nonparametric unseen species model with Euler transformation was used to estimate lower-bound total TCR beta diversity. The public reads were reprocessed in TCRdb via fastp at Q25 and MiXCR, keeping in-frame beta chains. Duplicate CDR3 protein sequences are folded into a single record with the most common DNA and genes. The V and J calls, along with clone size, are taken from TCRdb and not from the paper's own processing. The sample profile shows fewer than 1,200,000 distinct CDR3 sequences; about 25% of them were found once. Approximately 0.75% of the sample is in the top ten clones.

With regard to this clonotype: What this receptor recognizes is not known. Within one base of it there is no much larger clone, and no base qualities were kept.

Reading from cysteine to phenylalanine, the CDR3 counts 16 amino acids. Left in the record is the CDR3 DNA by itself, 48 bases read in frame from the first base. CDR1 MGHRA and CDR2 YSYEKL were looked up in the germline V gene. V ends up 2 bases short and J 2 bases short, with an unmatched junction base count of 7. In addition, the sample was reused for a study of T cells of mothers and their children. The second investigation adds: Donors were nine systemically healthy Caucasian individuals: three mothers and their six children. cDNA synthesis used all of the extracted RNA, with 1.5 ug of RNA in each 15 ul reaction. In the second PCR, the M1S primer added sample barcodes and 2-4 random nucleotides. Each mother yielded over 8.5 million TCR beta CDR3 reads and each child some 3 million reads. Thymic selection shapes the output of TCR recombination in a similar way in related and unrelated pairs, and inherited differences have a minor effect. Normalized repertoire overlap in related mother-child pairs was always slightly higher than in unrelated mother-child pairs, but the difference was never significant. No persistent microchimeric T cell clones were found, with a detection sensitivity of 85 to 100 clones per million clonotypes. The study used deep NGS to compare TCR beta repertoires of mothers and children, seeking features distinguishing related mother-child pairs from unrelated individuals. On average, the children were roughly 10 +/- 4 years old, while the mothers were 40 +/- 4 years old. After adapter ligation with NEBNext reagents, the libraries were sequenced on Illumina HiSeq 2000 with 100+100 nt paired-end reads. To prevent cross-contamination, the mother and child libraries were prepared one month apart and sequenced in separate runs. Between about 500,000 and 2,300,000 distinct TCR beta clonotypes were identified per donor. Naive TCR beta clonotypes were estimated from low-frequency clonotypes matched to each donor's FACS-determined naive share, without sorting.

This chain is built from TRBV4-1 and TRBJ2-7; 9 of the junction bases match TRBD2. This TCR was recovered from a girl aged 2-15 years in good health. Sequencing input: blood. The DNA is as follows: TGCGCCAGCAGCCAACCGACTAGCGGTAAAACCTACGAGCAGTACTTC. Its protein product is CASSQPTSGKTYEQYF.